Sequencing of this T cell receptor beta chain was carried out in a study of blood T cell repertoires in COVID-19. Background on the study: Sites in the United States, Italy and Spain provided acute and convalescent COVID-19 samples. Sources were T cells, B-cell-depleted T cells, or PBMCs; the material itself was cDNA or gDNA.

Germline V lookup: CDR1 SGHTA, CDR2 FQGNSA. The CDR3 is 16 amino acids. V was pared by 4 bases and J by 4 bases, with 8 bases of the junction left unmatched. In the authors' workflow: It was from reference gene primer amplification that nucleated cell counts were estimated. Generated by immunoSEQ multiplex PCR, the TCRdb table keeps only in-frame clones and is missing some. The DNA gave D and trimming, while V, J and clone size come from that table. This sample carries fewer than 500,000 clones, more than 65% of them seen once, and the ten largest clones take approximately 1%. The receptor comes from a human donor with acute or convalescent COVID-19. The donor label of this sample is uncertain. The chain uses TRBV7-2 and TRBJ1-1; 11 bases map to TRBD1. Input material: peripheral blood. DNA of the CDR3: TGTGCCAGCAGCTATGGACAGGGGGCTCCGAGCACTGAAGCTTTCTTT. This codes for CASSYGQGAPSTEAFF.